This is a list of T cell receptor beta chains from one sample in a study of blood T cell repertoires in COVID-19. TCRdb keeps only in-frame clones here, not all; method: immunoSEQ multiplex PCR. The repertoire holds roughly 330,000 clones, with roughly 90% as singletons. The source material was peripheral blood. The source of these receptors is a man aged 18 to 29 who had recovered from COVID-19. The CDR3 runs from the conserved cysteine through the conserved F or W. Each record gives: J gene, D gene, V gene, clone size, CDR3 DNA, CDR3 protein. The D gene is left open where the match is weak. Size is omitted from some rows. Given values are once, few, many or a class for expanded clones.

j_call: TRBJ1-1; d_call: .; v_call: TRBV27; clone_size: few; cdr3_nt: TGTGCCAGCAGGTTCGCAGGGGCAGGATACACTGAAGCTTTCTTT; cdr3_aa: CASRFAGAGYTEAFF
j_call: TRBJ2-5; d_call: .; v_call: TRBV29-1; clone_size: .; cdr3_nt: TGCAGCGGAGAATCGGAGACCCAGTACTTC; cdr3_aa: CSGESETQYF
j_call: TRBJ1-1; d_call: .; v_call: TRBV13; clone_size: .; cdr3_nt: TGTGCCAGCAATATGAGGAGAGGATCCACTGAAGCTTTCTTT; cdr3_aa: CASNMRRGSTEAFF
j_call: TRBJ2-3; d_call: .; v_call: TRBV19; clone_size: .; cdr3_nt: TGTGCCAGTAGTATCGGGACAAGCAACACAGATACGCAGTATTTT; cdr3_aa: CASSIGTSNTDTQYF
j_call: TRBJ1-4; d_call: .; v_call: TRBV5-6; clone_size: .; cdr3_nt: TGTGCCAGCAGCCAGGACTCCAATAATGAAAAACTGTTTTTT; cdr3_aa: CASSQDSNNEKLFF
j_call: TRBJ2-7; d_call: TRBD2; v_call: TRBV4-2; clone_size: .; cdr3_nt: TGTGCCAGCAGCCAAGAGAGGGAGCGGGAGCTTACCAACGAGCAGTACTTC; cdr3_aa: CASSQERERELTNEQYF
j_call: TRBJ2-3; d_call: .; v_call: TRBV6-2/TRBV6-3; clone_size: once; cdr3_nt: TGTGCCAGCAGTTACCGTGGCAATGCAGATACGCAGTATTTT; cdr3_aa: CASSYRGNADTQYF
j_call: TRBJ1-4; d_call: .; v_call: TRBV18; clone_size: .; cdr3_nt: TGTGCCAGCTCACAGAACAGGGCCCTTAATAATGAAAAACTGTTTTTT; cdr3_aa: CASSQNRALNNEKLFF
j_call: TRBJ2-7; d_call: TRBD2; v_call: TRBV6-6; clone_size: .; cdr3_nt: TGTGCCAGCAGTTTCATAGCGGGGGGGTTCTACGAGCAGTACTTC; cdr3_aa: CASSFIAGGFYEQYF
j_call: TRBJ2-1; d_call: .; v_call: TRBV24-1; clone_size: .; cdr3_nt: TGTGCCACCAGTGATCCACCTTCTGGACAATCTCTCGGTGAGCAGTTCTTC; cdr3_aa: CATSDPPSGQSLGEQFF
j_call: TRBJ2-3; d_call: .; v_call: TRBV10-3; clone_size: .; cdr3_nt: TGTGCCATCAGTGCCCTAGGGGAAGCAACAGATACGCAGTATTTT; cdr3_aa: CAISALGEATDTQYF
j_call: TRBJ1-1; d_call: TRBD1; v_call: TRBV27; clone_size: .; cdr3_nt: TGTGCCAGCAGTTCAGCACAATCAGGGGGCGGGCAAGCTTTCTTT; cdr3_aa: CASSSAQSGGGQAFF
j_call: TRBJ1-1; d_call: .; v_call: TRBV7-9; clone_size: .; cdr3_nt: TGTGCCAGCAGCTTAGCTGCGACTGTCGAAGCTTTCTTT; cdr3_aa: CASSLAATVEAFF
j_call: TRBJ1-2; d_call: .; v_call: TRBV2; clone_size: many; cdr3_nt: TGTGCCAGCAGTGAAAGGGGCGTCTATGGCTACACCTTC; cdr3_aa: CASSERGVYGYTF
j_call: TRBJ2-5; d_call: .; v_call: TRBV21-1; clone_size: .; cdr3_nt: TGTCAACCGGGACAGAGTCTTAAGTACCAAGAGACCCAGTACTTC; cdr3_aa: CQPGQSLKYQETQYF
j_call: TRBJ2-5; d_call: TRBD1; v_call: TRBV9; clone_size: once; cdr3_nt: TGTGCCAGCAGCGCGGGACAGGGGGAGACCCAGTACTTC; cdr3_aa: CASSAGQGETQYF
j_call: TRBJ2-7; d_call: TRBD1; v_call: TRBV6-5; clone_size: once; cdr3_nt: TGTGCCAGCATAGGGGGACAGGGGTACTACGAGCAGTACTTC; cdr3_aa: CASIGGQGYYEQYF
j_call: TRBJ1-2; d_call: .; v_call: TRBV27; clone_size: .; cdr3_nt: TGTGCCAGCAGCCCACAGGGTATGATAGGCTACACCTTC; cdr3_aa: CASSPQGMIGYTF
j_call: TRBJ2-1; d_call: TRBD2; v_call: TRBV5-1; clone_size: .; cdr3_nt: TGCGCCAGCAGCTATACTAGCGGGAGTATCTATGAGCAGTTCTTC; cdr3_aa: CASSYTSGSIYEQFF
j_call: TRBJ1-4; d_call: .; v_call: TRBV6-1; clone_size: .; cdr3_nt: TGTGCCAGCAGTGAACCGGGACAAACGGAAAAACTGTTTTTT; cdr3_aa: CASSEPGQTEKLFF
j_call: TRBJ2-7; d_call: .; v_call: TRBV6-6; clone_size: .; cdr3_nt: TGCCTCGTCGGGGGTCCCTACGAGCAGTACTTC; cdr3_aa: CLVGGPYEQYF
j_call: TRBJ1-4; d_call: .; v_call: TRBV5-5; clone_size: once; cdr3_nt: TGTGCCAGCAGCTATCCAACAGGGATTATGGATGAAAAACTGTTTTTT; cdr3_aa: CASSYPTGIMDEKLFF
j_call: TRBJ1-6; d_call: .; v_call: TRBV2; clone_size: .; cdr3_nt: TGTGCCAGCGGGTGGGACTTCAATAATTCACCCCTCCACTTT; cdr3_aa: CASGWDFNNSPLHF
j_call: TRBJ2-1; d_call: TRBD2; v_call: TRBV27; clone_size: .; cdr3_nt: TGTGCCAGCAGTTTAGGAGCGGGAGGGGGGAATGAGCAGTTCTTC; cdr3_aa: CASSLGAGGGNEQFF
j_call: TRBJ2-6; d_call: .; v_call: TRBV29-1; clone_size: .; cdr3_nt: TGCAGCGTTAGACAGGGGGCCAACGTCCTGACTTTC; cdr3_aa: CSVRQGANVLTF
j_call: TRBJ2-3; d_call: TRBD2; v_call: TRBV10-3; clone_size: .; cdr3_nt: TGTGCCATCAGTTCCACCCAAGGGACTAGCGGATTTAGCACAGATACGCAGTATTTT; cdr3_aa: CAISSTQGTSGFSTDTQYF
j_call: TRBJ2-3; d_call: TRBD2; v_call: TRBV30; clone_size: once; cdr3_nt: TGTGCCTGGAGGTACCAGCTAGCGGGAAGCACAGATACGCAGTATTTT; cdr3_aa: CAWRYQLAGSTDTQYF
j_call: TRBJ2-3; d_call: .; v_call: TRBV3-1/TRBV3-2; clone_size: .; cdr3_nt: TGTGCCAGCAGCCGTTGGTCGGGGAGCACAGATACGCAGTATTTT; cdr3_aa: CASSRWSGSTDTQYF
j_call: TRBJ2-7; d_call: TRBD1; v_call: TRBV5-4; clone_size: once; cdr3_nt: TGTGCCAGCAGCCCGCGGACAGGGTTCGAGCAGTACTTC; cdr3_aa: CASSPRTGFEQYF
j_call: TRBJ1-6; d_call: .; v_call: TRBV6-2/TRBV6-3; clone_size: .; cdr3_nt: TGTGCCAGCAGTACCCAGGGGATTGGATCACCCCTCCACTTT; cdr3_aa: CASSTQGIGSPLHF
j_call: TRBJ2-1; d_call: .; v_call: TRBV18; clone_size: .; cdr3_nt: TGTGCCAGCTCACCAAGACAGGCATACAATGAGCAGTTCTTC; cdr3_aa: CASSPRQAYNEQFF
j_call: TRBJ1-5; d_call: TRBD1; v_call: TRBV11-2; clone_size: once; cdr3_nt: TGTGCCAGCAGCTTAGGACAGGGGCAGGTAGGCAATCAGCCCCAGCATTTT; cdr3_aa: CASSLGQGQVGNQPQHF
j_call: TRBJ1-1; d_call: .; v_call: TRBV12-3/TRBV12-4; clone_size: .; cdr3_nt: TGTGCCAGCCTGGGGGGAAGCACTGAAGCTTTCTTT; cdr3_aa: CASLGGSTEAFF
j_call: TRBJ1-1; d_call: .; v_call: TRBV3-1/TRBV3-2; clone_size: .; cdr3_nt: TGTGCCAGCAGCCAAGCAGGGATGAACACTGAAGCTTTCTTT; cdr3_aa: CASSQAGMNTEAFF
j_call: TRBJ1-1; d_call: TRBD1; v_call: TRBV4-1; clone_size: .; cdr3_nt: TGCGCCAGTTCCCTTGGGGGACAGGGGAGGGGAGCTTTCTTT; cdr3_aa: CASSLGGQGRGAFF
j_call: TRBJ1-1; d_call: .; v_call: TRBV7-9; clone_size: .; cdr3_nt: TGTGCCAGCAGCCCTGGCGCAGCGCCTATGAACACTGAAGCTTTCTTT; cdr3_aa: CASSPGAAPMNTEAFF
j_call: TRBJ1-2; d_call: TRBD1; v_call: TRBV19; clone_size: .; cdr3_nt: TGTGCCAGTAGTACTGGGACAGGCCTTTATGGCTACACCTTC; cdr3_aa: CASSTGTGLYGYTF
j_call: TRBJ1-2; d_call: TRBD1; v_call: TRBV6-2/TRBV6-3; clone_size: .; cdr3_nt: TGTGCCAGCAGTTCGGATGCTATTACAGGGGGGCCATCCCCGGGTGGCTACACCTTC; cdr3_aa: CASSSDAITGGPSPGGYTF
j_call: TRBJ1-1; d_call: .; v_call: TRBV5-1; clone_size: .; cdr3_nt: TGCGCCAGCAGCCTTGCCGGGGGGGCGGGGACTGAAGCTTTCTTT; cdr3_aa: CASSLAGGAGTEAFF
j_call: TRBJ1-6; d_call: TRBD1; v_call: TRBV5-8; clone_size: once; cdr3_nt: TGTGCCAGCAGCTTAGGACAGGCTAACCTTGATTCACCCCTCCACTTT; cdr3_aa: CASSLGQANLDSPLHF
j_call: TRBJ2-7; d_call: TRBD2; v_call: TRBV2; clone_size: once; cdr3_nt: TGTGCCAGCAGTGAAGGAAATAGCGGGAGGTACTCCTACGAGCAGTACTTC; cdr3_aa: CASSEGNSGRYSYEQYF
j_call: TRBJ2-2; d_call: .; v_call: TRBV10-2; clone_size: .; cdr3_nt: TGCGCCAGCAGTGAGCAAAGGGGGACCGGGGAGCTGTTTTTT; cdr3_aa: CASSEQRGTGELFF
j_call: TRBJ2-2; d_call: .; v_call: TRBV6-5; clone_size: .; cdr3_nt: TGTGCCAGCAGAGAGGACACCCACACCGGGGAGCTGTTTTTT; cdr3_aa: CASREDTHTGELFF
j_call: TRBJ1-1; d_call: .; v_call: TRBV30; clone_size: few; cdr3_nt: TGTGCCTGGGGGGAAGGAGGCACTGAAGCTTTCTTT; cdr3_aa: CAWGEGGTEAFF
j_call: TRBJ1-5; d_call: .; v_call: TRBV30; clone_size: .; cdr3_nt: TGTGCCTGGAGTGCAGAGACAGGCAATCAGCCCCAGCATTTT; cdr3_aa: CAWSAETGNQPQHF
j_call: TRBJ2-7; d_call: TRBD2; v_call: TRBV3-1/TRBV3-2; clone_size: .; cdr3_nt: TGTGCCAGCAGCCCGGGACTAGCCGGCGAGCAGTACTTC; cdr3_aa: CASSPGLAGEQYF
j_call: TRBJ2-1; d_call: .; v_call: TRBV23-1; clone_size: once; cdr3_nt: TGCGCCAGCAGTCAACCCAGGGGCCTGTGCAATGAGCAGTTCTTC; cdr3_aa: CASSQPRGLCNEQFF
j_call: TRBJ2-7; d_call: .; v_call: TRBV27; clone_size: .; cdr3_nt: TGTGCCAGCAGTTTATCGGGGCGGGAGCAGTACTTC; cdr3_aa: CASSLSGREQYF
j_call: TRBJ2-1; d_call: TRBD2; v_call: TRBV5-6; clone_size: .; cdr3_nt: TGTGCCAGCAGCCAAGGGACTAACGACGATGAGCAGTTCTTC; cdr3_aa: CASSQGTNDDEQFF
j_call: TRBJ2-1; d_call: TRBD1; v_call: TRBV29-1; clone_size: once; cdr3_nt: TGCAGCGTTGCCTTGACAGGGGGCAATGAGCAGTTCTTC; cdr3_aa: CSVALTGGNEQFF
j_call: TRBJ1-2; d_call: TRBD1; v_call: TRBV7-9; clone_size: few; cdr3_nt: TGTGCCAGCAGCCTAAAGGACCGGGACAGGGATGGCTACACCTTC; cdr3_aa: CASSLKDRDRDGYTF
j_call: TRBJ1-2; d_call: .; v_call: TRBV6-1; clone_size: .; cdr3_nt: TGTGCCAGCAGTGAAGATTTACAGGATAACTATGGCTACACCTTC; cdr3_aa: CASSEDLQDNYGYTF
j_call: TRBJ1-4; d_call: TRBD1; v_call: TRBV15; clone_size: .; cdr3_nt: TGTGCCACCAGCGAGGACAGGGAATATGAAAAACTGTTTTTT; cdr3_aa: CATSEDREYEKLFF